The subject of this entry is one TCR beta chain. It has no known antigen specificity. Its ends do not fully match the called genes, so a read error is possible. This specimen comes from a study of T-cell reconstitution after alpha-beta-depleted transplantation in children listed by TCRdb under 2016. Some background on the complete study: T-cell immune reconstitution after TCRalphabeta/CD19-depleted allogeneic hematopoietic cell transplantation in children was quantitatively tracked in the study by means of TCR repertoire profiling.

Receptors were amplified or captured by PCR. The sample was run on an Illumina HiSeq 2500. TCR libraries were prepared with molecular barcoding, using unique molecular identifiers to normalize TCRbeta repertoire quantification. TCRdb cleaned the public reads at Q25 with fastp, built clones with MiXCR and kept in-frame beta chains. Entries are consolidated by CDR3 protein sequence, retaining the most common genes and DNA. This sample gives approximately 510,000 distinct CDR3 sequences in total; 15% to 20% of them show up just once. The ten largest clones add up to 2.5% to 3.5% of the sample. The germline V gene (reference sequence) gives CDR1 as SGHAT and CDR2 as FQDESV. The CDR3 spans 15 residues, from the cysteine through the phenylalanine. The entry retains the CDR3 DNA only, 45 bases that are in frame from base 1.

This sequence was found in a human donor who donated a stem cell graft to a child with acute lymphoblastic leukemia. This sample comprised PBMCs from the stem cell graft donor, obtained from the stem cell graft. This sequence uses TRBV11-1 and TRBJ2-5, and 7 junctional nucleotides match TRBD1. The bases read TGTGCCAACAGCGGAGGACCCGGGACAGAAGAGACCCAGTACTTC. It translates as CANSGGPGTEETQYF.